The 15 T cell receptor beta chains below all came from one sample that was sequenced in a study of CD4 T cells in relation to SARS-CoV-2 and coronaviruses. CD4+ T cells from unexposed donors were obtained before the COVID-19 pandemic (2011-2018). Isolation of CD4+ T cells took place after less than 11 days in culture. For these receptors, no antigen is known. Generated by immunoSEQ multiplex PCR, the TCRdb table keeps only in-frame clones and is missing some. This table has approximately 22,000 clones, 70% to 85% appearing once. Specimen: CD4+ T cells from PBMCs, cultured in vitro. These receptors all stem from a human donor in good health.

V usage is TRBV7-8 and J usage is TRBJ2-3; 9 nucleotides agree with TRBD2. J was trimmed by 2 bases and V by 5 bases; bases with no gene match: 11. CDR3 size: 17 residues. Germline loops: CDR1 SGHVS, CDR2 FQNEAQ. Written as DNA, the CDR3 is TGTGCCAGCAGCGGGCGTCGGGCGGGGGGGATCACAGATACGCAGTATTTT. Translating it yields CASSGRRAGGITDTQYF.

The rearrangement joins TRBV9 to TRBJ1-1; weak D call: TRBD1 (5 bases). Germline CDR1 reads SGDLS; CDR2 reads YYNGEE. V gave up 0 bases and J gave up 0 bases, with 18 bases separating them. CDR3 length: 18 amino acids. The CDR3 DNA sequence: TGTGCCAGCAGCGTAGTAACCCCAGGGTCACCTATGAACACTGAAGCTTTCTTT. Translating gives CASSVVTPGSPMNTEAFF.

V gene TRBV5-5 combines with J gene TRBJ1-4, with 8 bases aligning to TRBD1. Germline assignment: CDR1 SGHKS and CDR2 YYEKEE (reference sequence). The CDR3 runs 15 residues. J lost 5 bases, V lost 4 bases, and 7 bases had no gene match. CDR3 amino acids: CASSLMTGENEKLFF. The CDR3 region has the DNA TGTGCCAGCAGCCTTATGACAGGGGAGAATGAAAAACTGTTTTTT. The entire variable domain, with the rest obtained from reference TRBV5-5 and TRBJ1-4, is as follows: DAGVTQSPTHLIKTRGQQVTLRCSPISGHKSVSWYQQVLGQGPQFIFQYYEKEERGRGNFPDRFSARQFPNYSSELNVNALLLGDSALYLCASSLMTGENEKLFFGSGTQLSVL.

In this sample, this clone turned up a few times. This rearrangement joins TRBV7-2 to TRBJ2-5, with 7 bases that match TRBD1. The CDR3 runs to 15 residues. V shed 4 bases, J shed 2 bases, and the junction held 7 bases outside the gene matches. The V gene's germline CDR1 is SGHTA and CDR2 FQGNSA. The chain's CDR3 is CASSSSPGQQETQYF. CDR3 DNA sequence: TGTGCCAGCAGCTCTAGTCCGGGACAGCAAGAGACCCAGTACTTC.

The CDR3 DNA reads as TGTGCCAGCAGCTTGGCCGGGAACAGGGACTATGGCTACACCTTC. This encodes CASSLAGNRDYGYTF. The V gene is TRBV5-4, the J gene TRBJ1-2; D perhaps matches TRBD1 (6 bases). CDR3 length: 15 residues. In germline, CDR1 is SGHNT, CDR2 YYREEE (reference sequence). The V gene lost 0 bases and the J gene lost 3 bases, with 12 bases spanning the gap.

The chain combines TRBV20-1 with TRBJ2-3, with D hard to call. The V gene lost 5 bases and the J gene lost 4 bases, with 7 bases spanning the gap. This CDR3 is 11 amino acids long. CDR1 and CDR2 (germline): DFQATT, SNEGSKA (reference sequence). The CDR3 spells CSAALSDTQYF. In DNA, the CDR3 is TGCAGTGCTGCCCTCTCAGATACGCAGTATTTT.

The V gene is TRBV6-5, the J gene TRBJ2-3; TRBD2 aligns across 8 bases. J lost 5 bases, V lost 9 bases, and 13 bases had no gene match. CDR1 and CDR2 (germline): MNHEY, SVGAGI. The CDR3 length is 15 residues. As DNA, the CDR3 is TGTGCCAGTTCCCCCCTGAGCGGGAGTGGAGATACGCAGTATTTT. The encoded protein is CASSPLSGSGDTQYF.

CDR3 sequence: CASSLGQGRDTQYF. In DNA form, the CDR3 reads TGCGCCAGCAGCTTGGGACAGGGGCGAGATACGCAGTATTTT. The chain combines TRBV5-1 with TRBJ2-3; 8 nucleotides agree with TRBD1. The CDR3 contains 14 residues. Germline V CDR1 and CDR2: SGHRS, YFSETQ. With V trimmed by 0 bases and J by 5 bases, 2 bases remained unmatched.

This chain joins TRBV5-1 and TRBJ2-1; TRBD2 aligns across 14 bases. Germline V gives CDR1 SGHRS, CDR2 YFSETQ. J gave up 6 bases and V 4 bases, and 3 bases lay outside the gene matches. CDR3 length equals 15 residues. The CDR3 loop reads CASSLGLAGANEQFF. The CDR3 region has the DNA TGCGCCAGCAGCCTGGGACTAGCGGGAGCCAATGAGCAGTTCTTC.

This clone showed up just once. The chain carries TRBV5-8 and TRBJ2-3, with TRBD2 identical over 11 bases. This CDR3 has 16 amino acids. V was pared by 1 base and J by 6 bases, with 7 bases of the junction left unmatched. Germline V gene data show CDR1 as SGHTS and CDR2 as YDEGEE. As DNA, the CDR3 is TGTGCCAGCAGCTTGATTAGCGGGGGGGCCTTTGATACGCAGTATTTT. Residues: CASSLISGGAFDTQYF.

The V call is TRBV19, the J call TRBJ1-2; D perhaps matches TRBD1 (6 bases). Germline CDR1 LNHDA, CDR2 SQIVND (reference sequence). This CDR3 spans 12 amino acids. Trimming removed 4 bases from V and 8 bases from J, with 11 bases in between. The CDR3 protein is CASSNRALGYTF. In DNA form, the CDR3 reads TGTGCCAGTAGTAACAGGGCCCTCGGCTACACCTTC.

This chain joins TRBV7-9 and TRBJ2-5; D may be TRBD1 or TRBD2 (5 bases each). V lost 3 bases to trimming and J lost 2 bases, with 13 bases between them. The germline V gene encodes CDR1 SEHNR and CDR2 FQNEAQ (reference sequence). This CDR3 has 15 residues. CDR3 DNA sequence: TGTGCCAGCAGCTTTTCCGGTTGGGGGCAAGAGACCCAGTACTTC. It translates to CASSFSGWGQETQYF.

Only one count was recorded for this clone. CDR3 region: CASSRDRGQDTQYF. CDR3 DNA sequence: TGTGCCAGCAGTCGGGACAGGGGGCAAGATACGCAGTATTTT. This sequence joins TRBV11-3 and TRBJ2-3, with 12 bases fitting TRBD1. Germline loops: CDR1 SGHNT, CDR2 YENEEA. V shed 6 bases, J shed 5 bases, and the junction held 3 bases outside the gene matches. CDR3 length: 14 residues. Full variable domain (missing parts from reference TRBV11-3 and TRBJ2-3): EAGVVQSPRYKIIEKKQPVAFWCNPISGHNTLYWYLQNLGQGPELLIRYENEEAVDDSQLPKDRFSAERLKGVDSTLKIQPAELGDSAVYLCASSRDRGQDTQYFGPGTRLTVL.

The V and J genes are TRBV30 and TRBJ2-3, with D perhaps TRBD1 or TRBD2 (5 bases each). Trimming removed 1 base at V and 8 bases at J, with 16 bases between. CDR1 and CDR2 from the germline V gene are GTSNPN and SVGIG (reference sequence). The CDR3 contains 14 residues. This CDR3 is CAWSGAIFGGTQYF. CDR3 DNA sequence: TGTGCCTGGAGTGGGGCGATCTTTGGGGGTACGCAGTATTTT. Based on the CDR3 plus reference TRBV30 and TRBJ2-3, the full variable domain is SQTIHQWPATLVQPVGSPLSLECTVEGTSNPNLYWYRQAAGRGLQLLFYSVGIGQISSEVPQNLSASRPQDRQFILSSKKLLLSDSGFYLCAWSGAIFGGTQYFGPGTRLTVL.

V and J are TRBV14 and TRBJ2-7; TRBD2 matches at 7 bases. V trimming: 4 bases; J trimming: 5 bases; junction bases outside the gene matches: 17. The CDR3 sequence is 17 residues long. CDR1 and CDR2 (germline): SGHDN, FVKESK. The DNA for the CDR3 is TGTGCCAGCAGCCCCATCACGGCGGCGGGAGCAGGGAACGAGCAGTACTTC. Protein sequence: CASSPITAAGAGNEQYF. Full variable domain (remainder filled in from reference TRBV14 and TRBJ2-7): EAGVTQFPSHSVIEKGQTVTLRCDPISGHDNLYWYRRVMGKEIKFLLHFVKESKQDESGMPNNRFLAERTGGTYSTLKVQPAELEDSGVYFCASSPITAAGAGNEQYFGPGTRLTVT.